Presented here are 10 T cell receptor beta chains from one specimen sequenced in a study of cytomegalovirus exposure and HLA in healthy donors. PCR primers comprised 60 Vbeta and 13 Jbeta primers. Data came from immunoSEQ multiplex PCR; TCRdb stores just in-frame clones and leaves some out. Seen here are roughly 290,000 clones, roughly 90% observed once, and the top ten hold approximately 2.2%. The sample was PBMCs. The receptors were gathered from a woman between 18 and 29 years old in good health and CMV-seronegative.

The chain couples TRBV7-3 to TRBJ2-5; possibly TRBD2 for D (6 bases). Germline CDR1 and CDR2: SGHTA and FQGTGA. The V end lost 2 bases, the J end lost 4 bases, and 11 bases lay between the germline ends. The CDR3 is 14 amino acids. For the CDR3, the DNA is TGTGCCAGCAGCTTAGCGGGGCCGGGAGAGACCCAGTACTTC. Amino acid sequence: CASSLAGPGETQYF.

The rearrangement joins TRBV6-5 to TRBJ2-7; D is possibly TRBD2 (5 bases). Trimming took off 0 bases at V and 2 bases at J, with 8 bases between the two ends. The CDR3 totals 14 residues. Germline CDR1 MNHEY, CDR2 SVGAGI. The CDR3 DNA sequence: TGTGCCAGCAGTTACTCGAGGGAGACCTACGAGCAGTACTTC. Translating it yields CASSYSRETYEQYF.

The chain joins TRBV7-2 to TRBJ2-2; TRBD2 matches at 8 bases. The CDR3 sequence is 13 residues long. After removal of 4 bases from V and 13 bases from J, the junction contained 8 bases not matched to a gene. Per germline, CDR1 SGHTA and CDR2 FQGNSA. In DNA, the CDR3 is TGTGCCAGCAGCTCGGGGGGGAGGGGTTTGCTGTTTTTT. This translates into CASSSGGRGLLFF.

The rearrangement uses TRBV5-1 and TRBJ2-1, with TRBD2 matching 7 bases. CDR1 is SGHRS, CDR2 YFSETQ, per germline. J lost 7 bases, V lost 2 bases, and 12 bases had no gene match. This CDR3 is 16 amino acids long. CDR3 sequence (DNA): TGCGCCAGCAGCTTATCCCCCTCGCGGGGGTTTAATGAGCAGTTCTTC. It yields the protein CASSLSPSRGFNEQFF.

This chain joins TRBV5-4 and TRBJ1-5; TRBD1 might be the D (5 bases). V lost 0 bases, J lost 4 bases, and 8 bases lay in between. The CDR3 totals 14 residues. CDR1 and CDR2 (germline): SGHNT, YYREEE (reference sequence). The CDR3 region is CASSLGGLNQPQHF. CDR3 nucleotides: TGTGCCAGCAGCTTGGGGGGCCTTAATCAGCCCCAGCATTTT. The whole variable domain, remainder taken from reference TRBV5-4 and TRBJ1-5, is ETGVTQSPTHLIKTRGQQVTLRCSSQSGHNTVSWYQQALGQGPQFIFQYYREEENGRGNFPPRFSGLQFPNYSSELNVNALELDDSALYLCASSLGGLNQPQHFGDGTRLSIL.

The V and J genes are TRBV10-2 and TRBJ1-1; D perhaps matches TRBD1 (6 bases). CDR3 size: 19 residues. The germline V gene encodes CDR1 WSHSY and CDR2 SAAADI. Between the trimmed V and J ends, which lost 3 bases and 4 bases, there was a span of 27 bases. The CDR3 region is CASSEWGGTGRWSGTEAFF. CDR3 nucleotide sequence: TGCGCCAGCAGTGAATGGGGCGGTACAGGGCGCTGGTCTGGCACTGAAGCTTTCTTT.

The genes are TRBV6-5 and TRBJ1-1; D remains unclear. The CDR3 loop spans 14 amino acids. The germline V gene has CDR1 MNHEY and CDR2 SVGAGI. Trimming removed 0 bases from V and 6 bases from J, with 11 bases in between. The CDR3 spells CASSYSIAEAEAFF. DNA of the CDR3: TGTGCCAGCAGTTACTCGATAGCGGAAGCTGAAGCTTTCTTT.

The chain links TRBV4-1 to TRBJ2-3; 13 positions agree with TRBD2. Looked up from germline, CDR1 is MGHRA and CDR2 is YSYEKL. There are 18 residues in the CDR3. Losses at the gene ends were 1 base for V and 2 bases for J; bases not matched to a gene: 6. CDR3 amino acids: CASSQAGLAGAITDTQYF. In DNA, the CDR3 is TGCGCCAGCAGCCAAGCCGGACTAGCGGGGGCGATCACAGATACGCAGTATTTT.

The rearrangement uses TRBV19 and TRBJ1-5; D may be TRBD1 (5 bases). Germline V CDR1 and CDR2: LNHDA, SQIVND (reference sequence). V shed 5 bases and J shed 5 bases, with 10 bases lying between them. The CDR3 runs to 13 residues. CDR3 DNA sequence: TGTGCCAGTAGTCAGGGAAACGATCAGCCCCAGCATTTT. Translating gives CASSQGNDQPQHF.

This sequence joins TRBV6-6 and TRBJ2-7, with D uncertain. V gave up 6 bases and J gave up 4 bases, with 4 bases separating them. Looked up from germline, CDR1 is MNHNY and CDR2 is SVGAGI (reference sequence). The CDR3 contains 10 residues. The CDR3: CASSNYEQYF. The CDR3, as DNA: TGTGCCAGCAGCAATTACGAGCAGTACTTC.